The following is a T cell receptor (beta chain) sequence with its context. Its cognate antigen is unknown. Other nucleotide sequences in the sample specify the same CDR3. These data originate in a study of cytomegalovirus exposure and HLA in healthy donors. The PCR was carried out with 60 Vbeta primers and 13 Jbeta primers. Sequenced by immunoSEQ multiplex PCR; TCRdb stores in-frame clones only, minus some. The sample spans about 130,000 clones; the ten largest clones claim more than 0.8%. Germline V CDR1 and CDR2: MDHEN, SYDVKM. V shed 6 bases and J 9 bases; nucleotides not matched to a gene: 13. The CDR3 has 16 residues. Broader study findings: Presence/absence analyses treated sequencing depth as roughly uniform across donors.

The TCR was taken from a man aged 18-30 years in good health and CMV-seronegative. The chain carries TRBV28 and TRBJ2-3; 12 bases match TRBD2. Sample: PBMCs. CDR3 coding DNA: TGTGCCAGCAGGTGGACTAGCGGGGACGTCACGGACACGCAGTATTTT. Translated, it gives CASRWTSGDVTDTQYF.